Listed below are T cell receptor beta chains from one sample, sequenced in a study of cytomegalovirus exposure and HLA in healthy donors. Using immunoSEQ multiplex PCR, the repertoire was profiled, and TCRdb retains in-frame clones only, with some absent. The sample yields 130,000 to 150,000 clones, roughly 77% seen once. The sequenced sample was PBMCs. All receptors derive from a female donor in good health and CMV-seronegative. Both conserved end residues are part of each CDR3. Each record gives: D gene, J gene, clone size, V gene, CDR3 DNA, CDR3 protein. A D gene is named only where the DNA matches it firmly. Not every row has a clone size; where given, it reads once, few, many or a size class.

D: TRBD2; J: TRBJ2-2; size: -; V: TRBV5-4; DNA: TGTGCCATCCCCCGACTAGCGGGGGAGAGTACCGGGGAGCTGTTTTTT; CDR3: CAIPRLAGESTGELFF
D: -; J: TRBJ2-1; size: few; V: TRBV2; DNA: TGTGCCAGCAGTGTCTTGCGGGACTACAATGAGCAGTTCTTC; CDR3: CASSVLRDYNEQFF
D: -; J: TRBJ2-7; size: -; V: TRBV7-2; DNA: TGTGCCAGCACTTTGGACTCGAGCTCCTACGAGCAGTACTTC; CDR3: CASTLDSSSYEQYF
D: TRBD1; J: TRBJ1-2; size: -; V: TRBV5-1; DNA: TGCGCCAGCAGCGGACAGGCGGAAGGCTACACCTTC; CDR3: CASSGQAEGYTF
D: -; J: TRBJ1-2; size: -; V: TRBV6-5; DNA: TGTGCCAGCAATGACAGATACTATGGCTACACCTTC; CDR3: CASNDRYYGYTF
D: TRBD2; J: TRBJ2-1; size: -; V: TRBV4-3; DNA: TGCGCCAGCAGCCAAGATTTAGCGGGAGGGTACAATGAGCAGTTCTTC; CDR3: CASSQDLAGGYNEQFF
D: -; J: TRBJ2-5; size: -; V: TRBV6-5; DNA: TGTGCCAGCAGTTACAGAAGGGGCCAAGAGACCCAGTACTTC; CDR3: CASSYRRGQETQYF
D: TRBD1; J: TRBJ2-7; size: -; V: TRBV11-1; DNA: TGTGCCAGCAGCCAGGACAGGGTCTACGAGCAGTACTTC; CDR3: CASSQDRVYEQYF
D: -; J: TRBJ1-2; size: -; V: TRBV28; DNA: TGTGCCAGCAGTTCCCTAGGGAGGGGTGGCTATGGCTACACCTTC; CDR3: CASSSLGRGGYGYTF
D: -; J: TRBJ2-7; size: -; V: TRBV7-2; DNA: TGTGCCAGCAGCACCGCGGGACTCAACTCCTACGAGCAGTACTTC; CDR3: CASSTAGLNSYEQYF
D: -; J: TRBJ2-7; size: -; V: TRBV5-6; DNA: TGTGCCAGCAGCGGCTTTAACTACGAGCAGTACTTC; CDR3: CASSGFNYEQYF
D: -; J: TRBJ2-1; size: few; V: TRBV5-1; DNA: TGCGCCAGCAGCTTGGTTGCGGGTCCCCACAATGAGCAGTTCTTC; CDR3: CASSLVAGPHNEQFF
D: TRBD1; J: TRBJ2-1; size: -; V: TRBV7-3; DNA: TGTGCCAGCAGCTTAACAGGGGGCCACAATGAGCAGTTCTTC; CDR3: CASSLTGGHNEQFF
D: TRBD1; J: TRBJ1-1; size: once; V: TRBV29-1; DNA: TGCAGCGCGGACAGGGTGAGTGAAGCTTTCTTT; CDR3: CSADRVSEAFF
D: TRBD1; J: TRBJ2-7; size: -; V: TRBV7-2; DNA: TGTGCCAGCTCCCTGACAGGGCTGATCTACGAGCAGTACTTC; CDR3: CASSLTGLIYEQYF
D: -; J: TRBJ1-4; size: -; V: TRBV15; DNA: TGTGCCACCAGCAGAGACCCCGTGGACAGTTCTAATGAAAAACTGTTTTTT; CDR3: CATSRDPVDSSNEKLFF
D: TRBD1; J: TRBJ1-1; size: few; V: TRBV6-1; DNA: TGTGCCAGCAGCGAGGACACTCGGGACAGCCCTTTCTTT; CDR3: CASSEDTRDSPFF
D: -; J: TRBJ1-1; size: -; V: TRBV2; DNA: TGTGCCAGCAGCGAATATCACAGGTCTCTGAACACTGAAGCTTTCTTT; CDR3: CASSEYHRSLNTEAFF
D: -; J: TRBJ2-7; size: once; V: TRBV7-9; DNA: TGTTCCAGCAGCTTAGGAAGCGAGAGACAGTACTTC; CDR3: CSSSLGSERQYF
D: TRBD2; J: TRBJ2-1; size: -; V: TRBV27; DNA: TGTGCCAGCAGTACCTGGACTAGCGGGGTGAATGAGCAGTTCTTC; CDR3: CASSTWTSGVNEQFF
D: TRBD2; J: TRBJ2-1; size: -; V: TRBV13; DNA: TGTGCCAGCAAGCTAGCGGGAATGGTAATAAATGAGCAGTTCTTC; CDR3: CASKLAGMVINEQFF
D: TRBD2; J: TRBJ2-3; size: -; V: TRBV19; DNA: TGTGCCAGTAGCCCGAGGACTAGCGGGGGGCTGGATACGCAGTATTTT; CDR3: CASSPRTSGGLDTQYF
D: TRBD1; J: TRBJ2-1; size: -; V: TRBV5-1; DNA: TGCGCCAGCAGCCCATGGACAGGGAAAGAAAATGAGCAGTTCTTC; CDR3: CASSPWTGKENEQFF
D: TRBD1; J: TRBJ2-7; size: -; V: TRBV30; DNA: TGTGCCTGGAGTGCCGGGACAGGGGCCGAGCAGTACTTC; CDR3: CAWSAGTGAEQYF
D: -; J: TRBJ2-1; size: -; V: TRBV6-5; DNA: TGTGCCAGCCGACCAGCGGTAAGCTCCTACAATGAGCAGTTCTTC; CDR3: CASRPAVSSYNEQFF
D: TRBD1; J: TRBJ1-5; size: -; V: TRBV19; DNA: TGTGCCAGTACCGATGACAGGGTTGTGCAGCCCCAGCATTTT; CDR3: CASTDDRVVQPQHF
D: TRBD1; J: TRBJ1-5; size: -; V: TRBV7-2; DNA: TGTGCCAGCAGCTTCACAGGGGGCAGGGTCAATCAGCCCCAGCATTTT; CDR3: CASSFTGGRVNQPQHF
D: -; J: TRBJ1-1; size: -; V: TRBV19; DNA: TGTGCCAGTAGTTGGCAGGGCGAGACTGAAGCTTTCTTT; CDR3: CASSWQGETEAFF
D: TRBD2; J: TRBJ2-5; size: -; V: TRBV29-1; DNA: TGCAGCGTGACTAGCGGGGGGGCCCAAGAGACCCAGTACTTC; CDR3: CSVTSGGAQETQYF
D: TRBD2; J: TRBJ2-7; size: -; V: TRBV5-4; DNA: TGTGCCAGCAGCTTGGCTACTAGCGGAACCGAGCAGTACTTC; CDR3: CASSLATSGTEQYF
D: TRBD2; J: TRBJ2-5; size: -; V: TRBV7-8; DNA: TGTGCCAGCAGCTTAGTGGGACTAGCGGGACAAGAGACCCAGTACTTC; CDR3: CASSLVGLAGQETQYF
D: -; J: TRBJ1-1; size: -; V: TRBV7-2; DNA: TGTGCCAGCAGCTTAGCCGGGGGGCAGACTGAAGCTTTCTTT; CDR3: CASSLAGGQTEAFF
D: TRBD1; J: TRBJ2-7; size: -; V: TRBV7-2; DNA: TGTGCCAGCAGCCTGGGTAGTGGGACAGTAGACTTC; CDR3: CASSLGSGTVDF
D: TRBD1; J: TRBJ1-5; size: few; V: TRBV6-1; DNA: TGTGCCAGCAGTGTTACAGGGGTTGGCAATCAGCCCCAGCATTTT; CDR3: CASSVTGVGNQPQHF
D: TRBD1; J: TRBJ1-2; size: -; V: TRBV6-1; DNA: TGTGCCAGCAGTGAAGCAAGTACAGGGGGCTTTGGCTACACCTTC; CDR3: CASSEASTGGFGYTF
D: -; J: TRBJ1-5; size: once; V: TRBV28; DNA: TGTGCCAGCAGTTTCCCCCAGGGTTATAGCAATCAGCCCCAGCATTTT; CDR3: CASSFPQGYSNQPQHF
D: TRBD1; J: TRBJ1-5; size: -; V: TRBV19; DNA: TGTGCCAGCGTCACAGGGGGAGGAAATCAGCCCCAGCATTTT; CDR3: CASVTGGGNQPQHF
D: TRBD1; J: TRBJ1-1; size: few; V: TRBV13; DNA: TGTGCCAGCAGCTCTCCGGGACAGGGCTACCCTGAAGCTTTCTTT; CDR3: CASSSPGQGYPEAFF
D: TRBD1; J: TRBJ2-2; size: -; V: TRBV4-3; DNA: TGCGCCAGCAGCGAAAGGGTAGGGGGCGGCACCGGGGAGCTGTTTTTT; CDR3: CASSERVGGGTGELFF
D: -; J: TRBJ1-1; size: -; V: TRBV19; DNA: TGTGCCAGTAGTATTGGGCAGGGGAACACTGAAGCTTTCTTT; CDR3: CASSIGQGNTEAFF
D: -; J: TRBJ1-3; size: -; V: TRBV19; DNA: TGTGCCAGTAGTATATCGACAGCTGGAAACACCATATATTTT; CDR3: CASSISTAGNTIYF
D: TRBD2; J: TRBJ2-3; size: -; V: TRBV7-9; DNA: TGTGCCAGCAGCTTGGGACTAGCGGCCGATACGCAGTATTTT; CDR3: CASSLGLAADTQYF
D: TRBD2; J: TRBJ2-3; size: -; V: TRBV12-5; DNA: TGTGCATCAGCGGGAGCTGCAGATACGCAGTATTTT; CDR3: CASAGAADTQYF
D: TRBD2; J: TRBJ2-1; size: once; V: TRBV27; DNA: TGTGCCAGCAGTTTAGCGGGAGATACCTACAATGAGCAGTTCTTC; CDR3: CASSLAGDTYNEQFF
D: TRBD1; J: TRBJ1-1; size: -; V: TRBV4-2; DNA: TGTGCCAGCAGCCACCTACAGGGGCCTAACACTGAAGCTTTCTTT; CDR3: CASSHLQGPNTEAFF
D: -; J: TRBJ1-1; size: few; V: TRBV5-4; DNA: TGTGCCAGCAGCGTGGGGAGCACTGAAGCTTTCTTT; CDR3: CASSVGSTEAFF